The 9 T cell receptor beta chains presented below share a single source sample, sequenced in a study of blood T cell repertoires in COVID-19. Clones were sequenced by immunoSEQ multiplex PCR, and TCRdb holds only the in-frame ones, with some missing. The table has 40,000 to 45,000 clones, roughly 88% seen once. The sequenced material came from peripheral blood. All receptors derive from a man aged 60 to 75 with active COVID-19.

The genes are TRBV15 and TRBJ1-2, with a possible D match to TRBD1 (6 bases). The V gene's germline CDR1 is LNHNV and CDR2 YYDKDF (reference sequence). With 5 bases removed from V and 3 bases from J, the gap between germline ends came to 13 bases. This CDR3 has 14 amino acids. CDR3 nucleotides: TGTGCCACCAGCGCGGGGGGCGACGACTATGGCTACACCTTC. It encodes CATSAGGDDYGYTF.

The rearrangement uses TRBV18 and TRBJ2-3, with TRBD2 matching over 7 bases. From germline, CDR1 is KGHSH and CDR2 LQKENI. The V segment lost 0 bases and the J segment 4 bases; nucleotides outside the gene matches: 7. This CDR3 contains 16 residues. CDR3 bases: TGTGCCAGCTCACCACCTGCGGGAGCCCAATCAGATACGCAGTATTTT. Residues: CASSPPAGAQSDTQYF.

The CDR3 protein is CASSYSRDRGETQYF. The CDR3 region has the DNA TGTGCCAGCAGTTATTCTCGGGACAGGGGTGAGACCCAGTACTTC. This rearrangement joins TRBV6-2 or TRBV6-3 to TRBJ2-5; 10 bases fit TRBD1. The germline V gene encodes CDR1 MNHEY and CDR2 SVGEGT. J was trimmed by 5 bases and V by 3 bases; bases with no gene match: 6. The CDR3 totals 15 residues.

In nucleotides, the CDR3 is TGTGCCAGCAGTCGGCTACAGGGTGACAATGAGCAGTTCTTC. Its protein product is CASSRLQGDNEQFF. The chain recombines TRBV28 with TRBJ2-1; D perhaps matches TRBD1 (6 bases). V was trimmed by 5 bases and J by 5 bases, leaving 13 bases between them. There are 14 residues in the CDR3. Per the germline V gene, CDR1 is MDHEN and CDR2 is SYDVKM.

The rearrangement links TRBV23-1 to TRBJ2-7; 8 bases fit TRBD2. TRBV23-1 has ORF status, its function being uncertain. Trimming at V came to 5 bases and at J to 1 base, leaving 13 bases not matched to a gene. This CDR3 contains 17 residues. The CDR3 loop is CASSSGLGGRRSYEQYF. CDR3 in DNA: TGCGCCAGCAGTTCCGGATTGGGCGGGAGGAGATCCTACGAGCAGTACTTC.

The chain combines TRBV7-9 with TRBJ1-2, with a weak D call TRBD1 (5 bases). The CDR3 contains 15 residues. Germline V gene sequence: CDR1 SEHNR, CDR2 FQNEAQ (reference sequence). Deletions cut 1 base from V and 3 bases from J, with 12 bases between. The CDR3, as DNA: TGTGCCAGCAGCTTAGACCAGGGAGGCTACTATGGCTACACCTTC. Amino acid sequence: CASSLDQGGYYGYTF.

This sequence joins TRBV5-1 and TRBJ2-1; the match to TRBD1 covers 8 bases. Germline trimming cut 4 bases from V and 4 bases from J; bases unmatched to any gene: 10. CDR3 size: 16 residues. Germline-derived CDR1 and CDR2 are SGHRS and YFSETQ. CDR3 DNA sequence: TGCGCCAGCAGCACCATGGACAGGGCTCTATACAATGAGCAGTTCTTC. This codes for CASSTMDRALYNEQFF.

The CDR3 reads CASSLAISTDTQYF. The CDR3 DNA reads as TGTGCCAGCAGCTTGGCCATTAGCACAGATACGCAGTATTTT. This chain connects TRBV7-9 to TRBJ2-3; unclear D gene. Germline V gives CDR1 SEHNR, CDR2 FQNEAQ (reference sequence). V was clipped by 3 bases and J by 0 bases, with 7 bases between them. The CDR3 consists of 14 residues.

This clone was counted at least ten times. This sequence joins TRBV20-1 and TRBJ2-7, with D possibly matching TRBD1 (5 bases). The CDR3 totals 11 residues. Germline loops: CDR1 DFQATT, CDR2 SNEGSKA (reference sequence). V was cut by 5 bases and J by 4 bases, with 9 bases left in between. This CDR3 is CSARTTYEQYF. The DNA of the CDR3 is TGCAGTGCTCGGACAACTTACGAGCAGTACTTC.